This TCR beta chain was documented in a study of T cell changes during pregnancy in multiple sclerosis (dated by TCRdb to the late 2010s). About the study as a whole: The study looked at changes in the T cell repertoire across pregnancy in women with multiple sclerosis.

Reading from cysteine to phenylalanine, the CDR3 counts 13 amino acids. This entry keeps only the CDR3 DNA: 39 bases, framed from base 1. V drops 2 bases and J drops 0 bases, leaving 4 bases in between. The germline V gene gives CDR1 as SGHTA and CDR2 as FQGNSA. Preparation of the library involved the immunoSEQ multiplex PCR assay. In its TCRdb copy, this immuneACCESS table keeps in-frame sequences only and misses some clones. Where compared with another copy, unresolved V genes explain less than half of these, and the others have no known cause. Across this sample there are tens of thousands of clones, with roughly 88% seen only once. The top ten hold 1.4% of the sample. As concerns this clone: Its antigen remains undetermined. No much larger clone exists at a distance of one base, and base qualities are not known.

The source of this sequence is a female donor with multiple sclerosis, enrolled in a pregnancy study. The receptor chain draws on TRBV7-2 and TRBJ1-1, with the D gene call left open. Sequencing used peripheral blood, obtained in the third trimester of pregnancy. The CDR3 has the sequence CASSLHLNTEAFF. The sequence in DNA is TGTGCCAGCAGCTTACATCTGAACACTGAAGCTTTCTTT.